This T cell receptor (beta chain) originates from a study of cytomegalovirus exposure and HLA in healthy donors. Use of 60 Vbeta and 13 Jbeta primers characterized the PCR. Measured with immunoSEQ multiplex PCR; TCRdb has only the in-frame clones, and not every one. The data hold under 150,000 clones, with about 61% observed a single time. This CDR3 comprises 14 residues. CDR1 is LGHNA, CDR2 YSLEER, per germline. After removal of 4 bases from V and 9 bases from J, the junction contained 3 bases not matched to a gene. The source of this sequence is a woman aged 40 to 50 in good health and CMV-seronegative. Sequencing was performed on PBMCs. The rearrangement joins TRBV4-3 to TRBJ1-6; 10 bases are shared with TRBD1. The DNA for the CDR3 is TGCGCCAGCAGCCCGGGACAGGGGATTTCACCCCTCCACTTT. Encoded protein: CASSPGQGISPLHF.